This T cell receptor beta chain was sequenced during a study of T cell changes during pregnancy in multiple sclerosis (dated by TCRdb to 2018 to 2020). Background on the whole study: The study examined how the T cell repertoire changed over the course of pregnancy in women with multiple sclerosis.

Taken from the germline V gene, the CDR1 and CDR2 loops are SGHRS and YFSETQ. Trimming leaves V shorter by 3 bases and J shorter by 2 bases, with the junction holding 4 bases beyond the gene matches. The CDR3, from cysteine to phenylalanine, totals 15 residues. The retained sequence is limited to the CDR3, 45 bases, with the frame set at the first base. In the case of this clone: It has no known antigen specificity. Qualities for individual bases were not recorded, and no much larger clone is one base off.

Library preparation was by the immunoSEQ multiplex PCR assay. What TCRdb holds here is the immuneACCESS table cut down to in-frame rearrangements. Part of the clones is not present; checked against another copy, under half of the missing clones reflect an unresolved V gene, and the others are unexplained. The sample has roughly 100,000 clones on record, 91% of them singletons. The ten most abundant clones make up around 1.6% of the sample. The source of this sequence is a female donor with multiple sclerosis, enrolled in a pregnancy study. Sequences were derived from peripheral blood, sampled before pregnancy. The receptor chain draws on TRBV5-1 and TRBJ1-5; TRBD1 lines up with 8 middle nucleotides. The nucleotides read TGCGCCAGCAGCTCAGGGGGCTCTGGCAATCAGCCCCAGCATTTT. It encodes CASSSGGSGNQPQHF.